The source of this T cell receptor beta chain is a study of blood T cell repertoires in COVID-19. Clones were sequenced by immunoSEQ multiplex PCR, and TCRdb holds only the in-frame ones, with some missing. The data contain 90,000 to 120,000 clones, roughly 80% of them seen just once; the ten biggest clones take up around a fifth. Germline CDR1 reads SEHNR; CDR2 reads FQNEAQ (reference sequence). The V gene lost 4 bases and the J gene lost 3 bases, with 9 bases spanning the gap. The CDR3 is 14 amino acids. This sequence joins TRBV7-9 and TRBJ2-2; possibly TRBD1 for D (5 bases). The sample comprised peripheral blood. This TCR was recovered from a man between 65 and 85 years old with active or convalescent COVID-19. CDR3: CASSSQGDTGELFF. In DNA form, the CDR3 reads TGTGCCAGCAGCTCTCAGGGTGACACCGGGGAGCTGTTTTTT.